Reported below is one T cell receptor beta chain. The record originates from a study of blood T cell repertoires in COVID-19. Study as a whole: Researchers got acute and convalescent COVID-19 samples from the United States, Italy and Spain. From T cells, B-cell-depleted T cells, or PBMCs came the material, which was cDNA or gDNA.

Per the original methods: Estimation of nucleated cell counts was performed using reference gene primer amplification. Produced via immunoSEQ multiplex PCR; TCRdb's table is partial and in-frame only. That table supplies the V and J calls and clone size; D and trimming were determined from the DNA. The table shows some 52,000 clones, with roughly 87% occurring only once. This CDR3 has 17 amino acids. V gave up 3 bases and J gave up 3 bases, with 18 bases separating them. Germline values: CDR1 MGHRA, CDR2 YSYEKL. The chain employs TRBV4-1 and TRBJ2-1, with a tentative D call TRBD2 (6 bases). Sequencing input: peripheral blood. The source is a human donor in a cohort sampled during active COVID-19. The CDR3: CASSQTWSSVSYNEQFF. CDR3 DNA sequence: TGCGCCAGCAGCCAGACTTGGTCTAGCGTCAGCTACAATGAGCAGTTCTTC.